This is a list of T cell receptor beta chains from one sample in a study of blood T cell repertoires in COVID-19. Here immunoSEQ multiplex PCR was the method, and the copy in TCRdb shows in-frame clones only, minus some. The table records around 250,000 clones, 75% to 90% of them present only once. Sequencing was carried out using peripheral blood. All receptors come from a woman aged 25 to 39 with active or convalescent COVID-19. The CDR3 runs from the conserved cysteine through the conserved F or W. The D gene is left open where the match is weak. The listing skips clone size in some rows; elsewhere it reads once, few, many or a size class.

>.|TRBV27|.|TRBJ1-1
TGTGCCAGCAGTTTATCGCAGGGCACTGAAGCTTTCTTT
CASSLSQGTEAFF
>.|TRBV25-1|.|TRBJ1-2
TGTGCCAGCAGTGAATTGCCAGGGAACTATGGCTACACCTTC
CASSELPGNYGYTF
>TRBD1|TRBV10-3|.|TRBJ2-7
TGTGCCATCAGCGAGGCTGGACAGGGGGCCGGGCAGTACTTC
CAISEAGQGAGQYF
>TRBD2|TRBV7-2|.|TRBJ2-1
TGTGCCAGCAGCTTAGTTTGGTTAGCGGGGGCGAGCTCCTACAATGAGCAGTTCTTC
CASSLVWLAGASSYNEQFF
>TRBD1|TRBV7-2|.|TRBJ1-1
TGTGCCAGCAGCTACAGGGGTGAAGCTTTCTTT
CASSYRGEAFF
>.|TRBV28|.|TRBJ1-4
TGTGCCAGCAGTTTCTGGACAGCTAATGAAAAACTGTTTTTT
CASSFWTANEKLFF
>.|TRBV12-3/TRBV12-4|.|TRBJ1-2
TGTGCCAGCAGTGTGCAGGGATATGGCTACACCTTC
CASSVQGYGYTF
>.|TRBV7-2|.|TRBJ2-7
TGTGCCAGCAGCTTAGCGCTGACAGCAGGCGAGCAGTACTTC
CASSLALTAGEQYF
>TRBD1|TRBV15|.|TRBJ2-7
TGTGCCACCAGTGACAGGGAAGGAGGCGAGCAGTACTTC
CATSDREGGEQYF
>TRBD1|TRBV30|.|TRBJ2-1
TGTGCCTGGACAGGGGGCATTGAGCAGTTCTTC
CAWTGGIEQFF
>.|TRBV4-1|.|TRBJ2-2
TGCGCCAGCAGCCAAGATCTGGGGGGATACGGGGAGCTGTTTTTT
CASSQDLGGYGELFF
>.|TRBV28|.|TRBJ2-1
TGTGCCAGCTTCCCGTCTCCCCTGAGCTCCTACAATGAGCAGTTCTTC
CASFPSPLSSYNEQFF
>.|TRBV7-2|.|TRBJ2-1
TGTGCCAGCAGCTTAGATTTGCCAGCGAGGTCGTTCTTC
CASSLDLPARSFF
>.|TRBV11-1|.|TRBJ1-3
TGTGCCAGCAGCCAGGGACACGGAAACACCATATATTTT
CASSQGHGNTIYF
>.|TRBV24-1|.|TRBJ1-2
TGTGCCACCAGTGATTTGAGCGGGGCAGACTATGGCTACACCTTC
CATSDLSGADYGYTF
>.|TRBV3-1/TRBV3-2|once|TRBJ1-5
TGTGCCAGCAGCCCCCTCAGCAGGCAGCCCCAGCATTTT
CASSPLSRQPQHF
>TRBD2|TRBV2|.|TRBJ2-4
TGTGCCAGCAGTGTTTCGATGACGGGGGGAAACATTCAGTACTTC
CASSVSMTGGNIQYF
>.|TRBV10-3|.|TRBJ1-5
TGTGCCATCAGTGAGACCCGGACGGGGAGCAATCAGCCCCAGCATTTT
CAISETRTGSNQPQHF
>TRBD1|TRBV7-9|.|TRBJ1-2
TGTGCCAGCAGCTTAGCAGTGACAGGGGGTGTAAATGGCTACACCTTC
CASSLAVTGGVNGYTF
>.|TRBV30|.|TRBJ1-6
TGTGCCTGGAGTGTGGATCTGGGAGGTCGTTCACCCCTCCACTTT
CAWSVDLGGRSPLHF
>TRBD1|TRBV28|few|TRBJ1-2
TGTGCCAGCAGCTCCACCGCCGGGACAGGGGTCCATGGCTACACCTTC
CASSSTAGTGVHGYTF
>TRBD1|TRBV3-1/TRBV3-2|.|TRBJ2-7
TGTGCCAGCAGCCCGAAGGACAGGGCTTACGAGCAGTACTTC
CASSPKDRAYEQYF
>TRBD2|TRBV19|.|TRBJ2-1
TGTGCCAGTAGTAGCCCGCGGGGGTATTCCTACAATGAGCAGTTCTTC
CASSSPRGYSYNEQFF
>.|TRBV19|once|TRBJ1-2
TGTGCCAGTAGTCCCCTCTATGGCGGGAACTATGGCTACACCTTC
CASSPLYGGNYGYTF
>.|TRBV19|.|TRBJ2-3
TGTGCCAGTAGTACGCAGGGGATATCCGGCACAGATACGCAGTATTTT
CASSTQGISGTDTQYF
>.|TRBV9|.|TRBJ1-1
TGTGCCAGCAGTAAGACAGGAATGAACACTGAAGCTTTCTTT
CASSKTGMNTEAFF
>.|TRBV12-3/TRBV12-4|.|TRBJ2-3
TGTGCCAGCAGTGCAACTAGGGAGAGGCAGTATTTT
CASSATRERQYF
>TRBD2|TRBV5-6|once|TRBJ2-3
TGTGCCAGCAGCTTTGTGTCTAGCGGGGAAGGAGATACGCAGTATTTT
CASSFVSSGEGDTQYF
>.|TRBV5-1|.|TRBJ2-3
TGCGCCAGCAGCTTGGAAAAGGGGGCAGATACGCAGTATTTT
CASSLEKGADTQYF
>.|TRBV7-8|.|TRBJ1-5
TGTGCCAGCAGCTTAGTTTCGACTACAAATCAGCCCCAGCATTTT
CASSLVSTTNQPQHF
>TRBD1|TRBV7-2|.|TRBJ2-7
TGTGCCAGCAGCTCGACAGGGCGTGCGCAGTACTTC
CASSSTGRAQYF
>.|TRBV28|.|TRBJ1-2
TGTGCCAGCAGTGCGGGGGGATACGGTGGCTACACCTTC
CASSAGGYGGYTF
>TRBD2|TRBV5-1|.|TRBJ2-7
TGCGCCAGCAGCATGGGGCCTAGCGGAGGCGAGCAGTACTTC
CASSMGPSGGEQYF
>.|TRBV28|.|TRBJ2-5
TGTGCCAGCAGCCGACCCATGACGGGACAAGAGACCCAGTACTTC
CASSRPMTGQETQYF
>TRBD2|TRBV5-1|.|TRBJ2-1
TGCGCCAGCAGCTTGAGCGGGGCAGTCTACAATGAGCAGTTCTTC
CASSLSGAVYNEQFF
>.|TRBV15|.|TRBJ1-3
TGTGCCACCAACGGGGGGGGGATCTCTGGAAACACCATATATTTT
CATNGGGISGNTIYF
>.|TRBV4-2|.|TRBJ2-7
TGTGCCAGCAGCCAAGATCACGACAACTCCTACGAGCAGTACTTC
CASSQDHDNSYEQYF
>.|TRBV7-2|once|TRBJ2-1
TGTGCCAGCAGCTTGGCAGGGCGCCTTTCCTACAATGAGCAGTTCTTC
CASSLAGRLSYNEQFF
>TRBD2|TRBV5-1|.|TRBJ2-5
TGCGCCAGCAGCTTAGCGGGGGGCCAGGTGGAGACCCAGTACTTC
CASSLAGGQVETQYF
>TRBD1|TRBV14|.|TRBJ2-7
TGTGCCAGCAGCCCCGGGACAGGGGGGCCCGAGCAGTACTTC
CASSPGTGGPEQYF
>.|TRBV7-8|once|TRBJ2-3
TGTGCCAGCAGCCTGTACTCCAATCCTAGCACAGATACGCAGTATTTT
CASSLYSNPSTDTQYF
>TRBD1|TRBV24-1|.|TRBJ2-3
TGTGCCACCAGTGATCGACAGGGGAGAGGGGCAGATACGCAGTATTTT
CATSDRQGRGADTQYF
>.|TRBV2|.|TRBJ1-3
TGTGCCAGCAGTTTCGAAATCGGGGGAAACACCATATATTTT
CASSFEIGGNTIYF
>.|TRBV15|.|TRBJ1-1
TGTGCCACCAGGAGGGCGTTAGGCACTGAAGCTTTCTTT
CATRRALGTEAFF
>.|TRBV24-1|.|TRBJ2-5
TGTGCCACCAGTCCCGGGGGGCCTGCCGAAGAGACCCAGTACTTC
CATSPGGPAEETQYF
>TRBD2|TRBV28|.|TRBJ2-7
TGTGCCAGCAGTGGCTCTATTGGGACTAGCGGCTACGAGCAGTACTTC
CASSGSIGTSGYEQYF
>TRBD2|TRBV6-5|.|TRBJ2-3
TGTGCCAGCAGCTTCGGGGGGAGGAGCACAGATACGCAGTATTTT
CASSFGGRSTDTQYF
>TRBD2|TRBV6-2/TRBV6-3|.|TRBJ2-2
TGTGCCAGCAGTGAGGGACTAGCGGTCACCGGGGAGCTGTTTTTT
CASSEGLAVTGELFF
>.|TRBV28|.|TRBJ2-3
TGTGCCAGCTCTGATCGGGGGTCGGGTCATACGCAGTATTTT
CASSDRGSGHTQYF
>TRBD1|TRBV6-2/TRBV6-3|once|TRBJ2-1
TGTGCCAGCAGTTACGACAGGGGGCCCACAATGCGTGAGCAGTTCTTC
CASSYDRGPTMREQFF
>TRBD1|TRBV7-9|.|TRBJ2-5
TGTGCCAGCAGCCCCCCGGGACAGGGGGCGCGAGAGACCCAGTACTTC
CASSPPGQGARETQYF
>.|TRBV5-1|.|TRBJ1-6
TGCGCCAGCAGAGGTACTACAGGCTCACCCCTCCACTTT
CASRGTTGSPLHF
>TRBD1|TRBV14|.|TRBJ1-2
TGTGCCAGCAGCCCAGGGACAGTAGATGGCTACACCTTC
CASSPGTVDGYTF